This passage covers 30 T cell receptor beta chains from one sample sequenced in a study of blood T cell repertoires in COVID-19. Method: immunoSEQ multiplex PCR; TCRdb's copy keeps in-frame clones and lacks some. Here the sample spans about 23,000 clones, roughly 94% being singletons. The source material was peripheral blood. The source is a woman between 45 and 60 years old with active COVID-19.

The rearrangement links TRBV11-2 to TRBJ2-7; 8 bases are a match to TRBD2. Trimming at V came to 4 bases and at J to 7 bases, leaving 15 bases not matched to a gene. Germline-derived CDR1 and CDR2 are SGHAT and FQNNGV. This CDR3 is 16 amino acids long. The DNA for the CDR3 is TGTGCCAGCAGCTCCCCCAGAGGACTAGCCCGTTGGGAGCAGTACTTC. Translation: CASSSPRGLARWEQYF.

The chain has TRBV11-2 and TRBJ1-1; D might be TRBD1 (5 bases). Germline V CDR1 and CDR2: SGHAT, FQNNGV. V dropped 4 bases and J dropped 6 bases, with 15 bases sitting between them. The CDR3 is 14 amino acids. CDR3 nucleotides: TGTGCCAGCAGCTCGCTCGGGGGGGTCGCTGAAGCTTTCTTT. It is translated as CASSSLGGVAEAFF.

The CDR3 here is CASSPGQGNYEQYV. The CDR3 DNA reads as TGTGCCAGCAGCCCGGGACAGGGGAACTACGAGCAGTACGTC. This rearrangement joins TRBV28 to TRBJ2-7; 10 positions agree with TRBD1. V gave up 6 bases and J gave up 3 bases; unmatched junction bases: 5. CDR1 and CDR2 from the germline V gene are MDHEN and SYDVKM. The CDR3 is 14 residues long.

This clone was picked up one time. This chain connects TRBV6-1 to TRBJ1-4; possibly TRBD1 for D (6 bases). Germline lookup yields CDR1 MNHNS and CDR2 SASEGT. This CDR3 has 14 amino acids. V lost 3 bases and J lost 5, with 10 bases in between. The CDR3 region has the DNA TGTGCCAGCAGTGATGTAGGGGGAAATGAAAAACTGTTTTTT. Its translation: CASSDVGGNEKLFF.

This sequence joins TRBV7-8 and TRBJ2-3; possibly TRBD1 for D (5 bases). V shed 5 bases and J shed 2 bases, with 14 bases lying between them. The CDR3 length is 15 residues. Germline lookup yields CDR1 SGHVS and CDR2 FQNEAQ. Written as DNA, the CDR3 is TGTGCCAGCAGCCATTGGACACAGACCACAGATACGCAGTATTTT. Amino acid sequence: CASSHWTQTTDTQYF.

The rearrangement uses TRBV18 and TRBJ2-5; 9 bases are shared with TRBD1. The CDR3 contains 15 residues. Germline V gene data show CDR1 as KGHSH and CDR2 as LQKENI. Trimming took 5 bases from V and 2 from J; bases not matched to a gene: 6. CDR3 in DNA: TGTGCCAGCTCAATGACAGGGGGTCTTCAAGAGACCCAGTACTTC. Its protein is CASSMTGGLQETQYF.

The chain employs TRBV10-3 and TRBJ1-1; tentative D call: TRBD1 (6 bases). The length of the CDR3 is 16 residues. V lost 6 bases, J lost 5 bases, and 22 bases lay in between. Germline CDR1 and CDR2: ENHRY and SYGVKD. The CDR3 region is CAISQGGLVAQTEAFF. In nucleotides, the CDR3 is TGTGCCATCAGCCAAGGGGGTCTTGTGGCCCAGACTGAAGCTTTCTTT.

The CDR3 DNA reads TGTGCCACCAGCCGCTACGGAGGAGAGACCCAGTACTTC. Its protein product is CATSRYGGETQYF. The chain links TRBV15 to TRBJ2-5, with a tentative D call TRBD2 (5 bases). This CDR3 comprises 13 residues. Germline CDR1 reads LNHNV; CDR2 reads YYDKDF (reference sequence). V shed 5 bases and J shed 4 bases, with 11 bases lying between them.

The rearrangement uses TRBV28 and TRBJ2-1; 9 bases match TRBD1. This CDR3 is 17 amino acids long. CDR1 is MDHEN and CDR2 is SYDVKM in the germline V gene. V was pared by 3 bases and J by 9 bases, with 15 bases of the junction left unmatched. The CDR3 is CASSFRLRGQGITEQFF. The CDR3 DNA reads TGTGCCAGCAGTTTCAGGTTAAGGGGACAGGGTATAACTGAGCAGTTCTTC.

The chain is built from TRBV28 and TRBJ1-2, with 7 bases aligning to TRBD1. V lost 7 bases to trimming and J lost 4 bases; unmatched junction nucleotides: 15. CDR3 length equals 16 residues. Per germline, CDR1 MDHEN and CDR2 SYDVKM. CDR3 amino acids: CASNRDSHPTSYGYTF. In DNA form, the CDR3 reads TGTGCCAGCAACAGGGACAGTCACCCTACTTCCTATGGCTACACCTTC.

This chain connects TRBV18 to TRBJ2-6; D is unclear. Trimming shortened V by 2 bases and J by 0 bases, and 2 bases separated the two germline ends. The CDR3 length is 14 residues. Germline loops: CDR1 KGHSH, CDR2 LQKENI. CDR3 in amino acids: CASSPYSGANVLTF. Written as DNA, the CDR3 is TGTGCCAGCTCACCATACTCTGGGGCCAACGTCCTGACTTTC.

This chain connects TRBV2 to TRBJ2-1; a possible D gene is TRBD2 (7 bases). V lost 6 bases and J lost 4, with 16 bases in between. CDR3 length equals 15 residues. From germline, CDR1 is SNHLY and CDR2 FYNNEI. DNA for the CDR3: TGTGCCAGCAGAGGGGGGGAGGGCCGGTACAATGAGCAGTTCTTC. This sequence encodes CASRGGEGRYNEQFF.

The genes are TRBV2 and TRBJ2-2; 8 nucleotides align to TRBD2. After removal of 4 bases from V and 1 base from J, the junction contained 2 bases not matched to a gene. CDR3 length equals 15 residues. Germline CDR1 and CDR2: SNHLY and FYNNEI. CDR3 coding DNA: TGTGCCAGCAGTGGTGCGGGGGGGAACACCGGGGAGCTGTTTTTT. Its translation: CASSGAGGNTGELFF.

The J gene is TRBJ1-2, the V gene TRBV6-9; 7 bases fit TRBD1. The CDR3 is 11 residues long. In germline, CDR1 is MNHGY, CDR2 SVAAGI. Trimming cost V 7 bases and J 7 bases; bases outside gene matches: 3. In nucleotides, the CDR3 is TGTGCCAGCAATAGGGGGCCTGGCTACACCTTC. Translated: CASNRGPGYTF.

The rearrangement links TRBV27 to TRBJ2-1; D not certain. Between the trimmed V and J ends, which lost 1 base and 0 bases, there was a span of 4 bases. Per germline, CDR1 MNHEY and CDR2 SMNVEV (reference sequence). This CDR3 is 14 amino acids long. CDR3 loop: CASSLYSSYNEQFF. The CDR3 nucleotides read TGTGCCAGCAGTTTATACAGCTCCTACAATGAGCAGTTCTTC.

The chain uses TRBV10-2 and TRBJ2-4; 9 bases are shared with TRBD2. Germline V lookup: CDR1 WSHSY, CDR2 SAAADI. The CDR3 is made up of 14 amino acids. V lost 6 bases, J lost 8 bases, and 8 bases stayed unmatched. CDR3 sequence reads: CASRIAGAGDIQYF. The CDR3 DNA is TGCGCCAGCAGGATAGCGGGGGCGGGCGACATTCAGTACTTC.

V and J are TRBV2 and TRBJ1-1, with TRBD1 matching over 10 bases. J gave up 5 bases and V 5 bases, and 8 bases lay outside the gene matches. The CDR3 sequence is 15 residues long. Germline CDR1 is SNHLY and CDR2 is FYNNEI. This chain's CDR3 is CASSTLGQGRTEAFF. The CDR3, as DNA: TGTGCCAGCAGTACTTTGGGACAGGGGAGGACTGAAGCTTTCTTT.

This clone was found once. V is TRBV19 and J is TRBJ2-3, with TRBD2 identical over 9 bases. V lost 3 bases, J lost 4 bases, and 8 bases stayed unmatched. The CDR3 consists of 16 residues. Looked up from germline, CDR1 is LNHDA and CDR2 is SQIVND (reference sequence). CDR3 bases: TGTGCCAGTAGTATTTGGTCTAGCGGGAAGGCAGATACGCAGTATTTT. Translated: CASSIWSSGKADTQYF.

This chain joins TRBV15 and TRBJ2-2; 8 positions match TRBD1. In germline, CDR1 is LNHNV, CDR2 YYDKDF (reference sequence). V shed 1 base and J 0 bases; nucleotides not matched to a gene: 7. The CDR3 is 18 residues long. For the CDR3, the DNA is TGTGCCACCAGCAGAGGCGGGACAGGCGCAGCGAACACCGGGGAGCTGTTTTTT. It encodes CATSRGGTGAANTGELFF.

This chain connects TRBV2 to TRBJ1-2; D is unresolved. Germline V gene data show CDR1 as SNHLY and CDR2 as FYNNEI. V lost 4 bases and J lost 4, with 7 bases in between. This CDR3 contains 12 residues. CDR3 protein: CASSVSLYGYTF. In DNA form, the CDR3 reads TGTGCCAGCAGTGTTAGTCTCTATGGCTACACCTTC.

This chain uses TRBV28 with TRBJ2-1; TRBD2 might be the D (6 bases). V was cut by 8 bases and J by 7 bases, with 9 bases left in between. Germline values: CDR1 MDHEN, CDR2 SYDVKM. The length of the CDR3 is 11 residues. Written as DNA, the CDR3 is TGTGCCAGCGGCCTAGCGAATGAGCAGTTCTTC. Its protein product is CASGLANEQFF.

The gene calls are TRBV12-3 or TRBV12-4 and TRBJ2-5; D is unresolved. Trimming removed 4 bases from V and 4 bases from J, with 10 bases in between. This CDR3 has 13 amino acids. CDR3 in amino acids: CASSSDNAETQYF. As DNA, the CDR3 is TGTGCCAGCAGTTCAGACAATGCAGAGACCCAGTACTTC.

The CDR3 DNA follows: TGCAGCGTTTCTTCTAGCGGGAGGGGCACAGATACGCAGTATTTT. Protein: CSVSSSGRGTDTQYF. The chain uses TRBV29-1 and TRBJ2-3, with 12 bases that match TRBD2. The V segment lost 5 bases and the J segment 1 base; nucleotides outside the gene matches: 4. Germline assignment: CDR1 SQVTM and CDR2 ANQGSEA. This CDR3 contains 15 residues.

The V and J genes are TRBV6-1 and TRBJ2-4, with D possibly matching TRBD1 (6 bases). Per the germline V gene, CDR1 is MNHNS and CDR2 is SASEGT. Deletions cut 4 bases from V and 2 bases from J, with 15 bases between. The CDR3 sequence is 16 residues long. The CDR3 loop reads CASSATGSRTKNIQYF. Written as DNA, the CDR3 is TGTGCCAGCAGTGCTACAGGGAGTAGAACCAAAAACATTCAGTACTTC.

This clone was counted between two and nine times. The V call is TRBV2, the J call TRBJ1-2; 8 nucleotides align to TRBD1. V was clipped by 6 bases and J by 8 bases; unmatched bases: 11. The length of the CDR3 is 14 residues. Germline V gives CDR1 SNHLY, CDR2 FYNNEI. CDR3 nucleotide sequence: TGTGCCAGCAGCGAACACGGGACAGGCTTCGGCTACACCTTC. This encodes CASSEHGTGFGYTF.

This sequence joins TRBV28 and TRBJ2-2; the match to TRBD1 covers 8 bases. The CDR3 runs to 16 residues. V lost 5 bases, J lost 1 base, and 6 bases stayed unmatched. The germline V gene has CDR1 MDHEN and CDR2 SYDVKM. CDR3 in DNA: TGTGCCAGCAGTCCTCCTGGACAGGGGAACACCGGGGAGCTGTTTTTT. Amino acids: CASSPPGQGNTGELFF.

The chain recombines TRBV4-2 with TRBJ2-1; 7 positions agree with TRBD2. Germline V gene lookup returns CDR1 LGHNA and CDR2 YNFKEQ. The CDR3 has 16 residues. V lost 0 bases, J lost 3 bases, and 5 bases stayed unmatched. The CDR3 nucleotides are TGTGCCAGCAGCCAAGAGGGGACTAACGACTACAATGAGCAGTTCTTC. Protein: CASSQEGTNDYNEQFF.

The chain recombines TRBV5-1 with TRBJ2-1, with D possibly being TRBD2 (6 bases). CDR1 and CDR2 from the germline V gene are SGHRS and YFSETQ. The CDR3 runs 16 residues. Trimming shortened V by 4 bases and J by 5 bases, and 19 bases separated the two germline ends. As DNA, the CDR3 is TGCGCCAGCAGCATCCCCAGCGGGTCGGCCCACAATGAGCAGTTCTTC. Its protein is CASSIPSGSAHNEQFF. Complete variable domain (other parts from reference TRBV5-1 and TRBJ2-1): KAGVTQTPRYLIKTRGQQVTLSCSPISGHRSVSWYQQTPGQGLQFLFEYFSETQRNKGNFPGRFSGRQFSNSRSEMNVSTLELGDSALYLCASSIPSGSAHNEQFFGPGTRLTVL.

The chain has TRBV28 and TRBJ1-3; 10 bases agree with TRBD1. Germline values: CDR1 MDHEN, CDR2 SYDVKM. V shed 7 bases, J shed 2 bases, and the junction held 8 bases outside the gene matches. This CDR3 region has 16 residues. The CDR3 spells CASTTSGTGAGNTIYF. CDR3 nucleotides: TGTGCCAGCACCACCTCCGGGACAGGGGCTGGAAACACCATATATTTT.

This rearrangement joins TRBV7-9 to TRBJ1-3; D possibly corresponds to TRBD1 (5 bases). The V gene's germline CDR1 is SEHNR and CDR2 FQNEAQ (reference sequence). Trimming took off 3 bases at V and 4 bases at J, with 13 bases between the two ends. The CDR3 is made up of 15 amino acids. CDR3 in amino acids: CASSLLSGSGNTIYF. CDR3 DNA: TGTGCCAGCAGCTTGCTCTCAGGGTCCGGAAACACCATATATTTT.